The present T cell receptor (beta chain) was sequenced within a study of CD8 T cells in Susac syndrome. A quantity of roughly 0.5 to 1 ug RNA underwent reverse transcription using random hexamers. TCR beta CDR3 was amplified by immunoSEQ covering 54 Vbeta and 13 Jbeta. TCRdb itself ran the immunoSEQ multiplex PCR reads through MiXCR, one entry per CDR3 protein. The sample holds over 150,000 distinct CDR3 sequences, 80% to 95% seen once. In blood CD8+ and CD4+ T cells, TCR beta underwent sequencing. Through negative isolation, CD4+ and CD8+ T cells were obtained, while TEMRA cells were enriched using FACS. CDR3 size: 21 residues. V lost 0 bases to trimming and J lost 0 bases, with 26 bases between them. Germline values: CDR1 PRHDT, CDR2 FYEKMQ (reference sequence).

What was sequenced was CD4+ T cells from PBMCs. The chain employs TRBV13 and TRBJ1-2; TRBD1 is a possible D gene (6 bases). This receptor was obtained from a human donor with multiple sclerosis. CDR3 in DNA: TGTGCCAGCAGCTTAGGGCTTCGTCCCCTGACCGGGACAAAAACTAACTATGGCTACACCTTC. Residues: CASSLGLRPLTGTKTNYGYTF. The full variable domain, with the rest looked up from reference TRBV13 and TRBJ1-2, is AAGVIQSPRHLIKEKRETATLKCYPIPRHDTVYWYQQGPGQDPQFLISFYEKMQSDKGSIPDRFSAQQFSDYHSELNMSSLELGDSALYFCASSLGLRPLTGTKTNYGYTFGSGTRLTVV.